This T cell receptor beta chain was captured in a study of shared clonotypes between healthy human individuals. This clone showed up just a few times. Between the trimmed V and J ends, which lost 2 bases and 4 bases, there was a span of 16 bases. Germline CDR1 is SGHDT and CDR2 is YYEEEE. The CDR3 loop spans 15 amino acids. Bulk PBMC genomic DNA spanned ten immunoSEQ deep plates. Original data processing: Without quality scores, immunoSEQ junctional reads could not be filtered like full-length reads. Clones were read by immunoSEQ multiplex PCR, and TCRdb kept only the in-frame ones, dropping some. That table is the source of V, J and clone size, and D and trimming were worked out from the DNA. The sample consists of around 500,000 clones, over 70% of them appearing once. Donors were healthy HIV-negative adults without recently reported acute infections or vaccinations. Caucasian adults residing in Nashville, Tennessee made up all the donors.

Material for sequencing was PBMCs. This chain links TRBV5-6 with TRBJ2-7; unclear D gene. This TCR came from a middle-aged woman in good health. Some clones in this sample may be carry-over from other donors' samples. CDR3 DNA: TGTGCCAGCAGCTTTGGGCTTGATTCTGAATACGAGCAGTACTTC. The encoded protein is CASSFGLDSEYEQYF.